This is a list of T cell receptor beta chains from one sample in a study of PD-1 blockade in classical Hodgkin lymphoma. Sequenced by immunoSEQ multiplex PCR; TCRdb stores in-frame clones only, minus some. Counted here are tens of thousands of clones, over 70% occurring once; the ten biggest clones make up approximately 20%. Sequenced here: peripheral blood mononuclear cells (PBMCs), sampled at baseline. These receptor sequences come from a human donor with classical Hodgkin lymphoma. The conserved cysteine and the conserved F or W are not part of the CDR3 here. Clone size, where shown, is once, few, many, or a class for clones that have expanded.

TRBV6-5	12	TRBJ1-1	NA	ASSLTGMGTEAF
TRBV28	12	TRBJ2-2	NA	ASSLPRDTGELF
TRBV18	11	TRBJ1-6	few	ASSTTTDSPLH
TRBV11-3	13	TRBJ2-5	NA	ASSFGSGASETQY
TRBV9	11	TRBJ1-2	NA	ASSVDTGRGYT
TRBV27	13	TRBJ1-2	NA	ASSLYQGRADGYT
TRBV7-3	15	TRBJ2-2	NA	ASSLRALSERSGELF
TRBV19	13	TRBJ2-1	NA	ASSPQLAGGYEQF
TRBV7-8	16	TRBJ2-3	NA	ASSLISYTGTGKDTQY
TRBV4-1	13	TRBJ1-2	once	ASSPSQGAGYGYT
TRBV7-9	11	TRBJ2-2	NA	ASSPSETGELF
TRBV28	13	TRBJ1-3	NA	ASSAPGTAGNTIY
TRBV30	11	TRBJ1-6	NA	AWVDTNNSPLH
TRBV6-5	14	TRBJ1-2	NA	ASSSGQAPQSHGYT
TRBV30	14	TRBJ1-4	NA	AWSGAGGLSNEKLF
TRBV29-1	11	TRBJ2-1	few	SQTGGLTNEQF
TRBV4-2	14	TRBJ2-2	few	ASSPVVGVVPGELF
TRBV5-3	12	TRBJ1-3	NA	ASSAEGSGNTIY
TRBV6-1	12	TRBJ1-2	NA	ASSEKGTSYGYT
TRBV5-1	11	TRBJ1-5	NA	ASSLAIGQPQH
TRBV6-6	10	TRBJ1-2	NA	ASSLGHEGYT
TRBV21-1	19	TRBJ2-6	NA	ASSKERTGPPSGGGANVLT
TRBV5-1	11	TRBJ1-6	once	ASSLGQGSPLH
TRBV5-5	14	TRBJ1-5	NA	ASSLASSGGGQPQH
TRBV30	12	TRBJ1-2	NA	AWKNPDRWYGYT
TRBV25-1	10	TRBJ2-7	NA	ASSEHTYEQY
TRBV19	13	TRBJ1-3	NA	ASSTGTFSGNTIY
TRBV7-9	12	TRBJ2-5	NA	ASSFPGLQETQY
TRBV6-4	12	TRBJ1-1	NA	ASSATIRNTEAF
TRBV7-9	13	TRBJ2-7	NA	ASSFSVGQGYEQY
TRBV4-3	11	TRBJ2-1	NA	ASSWGVYNEQF
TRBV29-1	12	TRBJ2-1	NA	SQSPDSMNNEQF
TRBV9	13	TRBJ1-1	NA	ASTPLGTLNTEAF
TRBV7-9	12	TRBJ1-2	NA	ASSLAQGWYGYT
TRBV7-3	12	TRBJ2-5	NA	ASSLIGGGETQY
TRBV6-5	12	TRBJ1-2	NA	ASSYYRDFYGYT
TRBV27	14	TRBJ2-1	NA	ASSSLTSGSIYEQF
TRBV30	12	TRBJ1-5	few	AWSVAQGNQPQH
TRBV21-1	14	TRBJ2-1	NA	ASSKAWGDSYNEQF
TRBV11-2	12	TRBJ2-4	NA	ASSSRQFGNIQY
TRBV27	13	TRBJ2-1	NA	ASSTPGSSYNEQF
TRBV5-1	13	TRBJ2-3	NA	ASSSAGNGADTQY